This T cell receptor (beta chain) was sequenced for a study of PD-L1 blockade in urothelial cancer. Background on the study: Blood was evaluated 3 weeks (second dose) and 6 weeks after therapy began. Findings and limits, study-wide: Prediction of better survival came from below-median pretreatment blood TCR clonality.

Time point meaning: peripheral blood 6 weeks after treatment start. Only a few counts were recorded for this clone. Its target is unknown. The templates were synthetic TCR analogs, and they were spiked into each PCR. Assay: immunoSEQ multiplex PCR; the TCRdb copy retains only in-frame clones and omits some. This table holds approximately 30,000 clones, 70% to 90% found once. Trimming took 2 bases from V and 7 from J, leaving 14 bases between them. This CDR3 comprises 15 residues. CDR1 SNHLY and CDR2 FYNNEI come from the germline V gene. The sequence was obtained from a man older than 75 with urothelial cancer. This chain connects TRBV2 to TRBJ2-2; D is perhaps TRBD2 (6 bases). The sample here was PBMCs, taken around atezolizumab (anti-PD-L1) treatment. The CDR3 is CASSEMLGGGGELFF. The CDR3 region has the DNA TGTGCCAGCAGTGAAATGTTGGGGGGAGGCGGGGAGCTGTTTTTT.